A selection of T cell receptor beta chains follows, all from one sample in a study of cytomegalovirus exposure and HLA in healthy donors. Sequencing was performed with immunoSEQ multiplex PCR; in TCRdb, only in-frame clones are kept and a portion is missing. The table records about 190,000 clones, 70% to 85% of them present only once. The sequenced sample was PBMCs. The receptors were sampled from a man aged 35 to 55 in good health and CMV-seropositive. Each CDR3 is given with its conserved first and last residue. D genes are given only for firm matches. Expanded clones are given a class, and other clones once, few, many or no size at all.

CDR3 DNA | CDR3 protein | J gene | D gene | V gene | clone size
TGCAGCGTTGAAATTTGGACTGAAGGTACGCAGTATTTT | CSVEIWTEGTQYF | TRBJ2-3 | NA | TRBV29-1 | NA
TGTGCCAGCTCACCACCCTCTGGGCAAGACTACGAGCAGTACTTC | CASSPPSGQDYEQYF | TRBJ2-7 | NA | TRBV18 | NA
TGTGCCAGCAGCCCGGGACAGAACTATGGCTACACCTTC | CASSPGQNYGYTF | TRBJ1-2 | TRBD1 | TRBV5-6 | NA
TGTGCCAGCAGTGAAGGTTACGGGAACACTGAAGCTTTCTTT | CASSEGYGNTEAFF | TRBJ1-1 | NA | TRBV6-1 | NA
TGTGCCAGCAGTGAGTTAGATGAGCAGTTCTTC | CASSELDEQFF | TRBJ2-1 | NA | TRBV27 | NA
TGTGCCAGCAGCTTTCGGGAGAGCAATCAGCCCCAGCATTTT | CASSFRESNQPQHF | TRBJ1-5 | NA | TRBV7-2 | NA
TGTGCCAGCAGCTTAACTGGACAGCCCTATAATGAAAAACTGTTTTTT | CASSLTGQPYNEKLFF | TRBJ1-4 | NA | TRBV7-6 | NA
TGTGCCAGCTGCTTTCGGACTAGCGGCTACGAGCAGTACTTC | CASCFRTSGYEQYF | TRBJ2-7 | TRBD2 | TRBV6-5 | NA
TGTGCCAGCAGCCCTAGGGGTAGGGCGGGGGGGCCGTCCCAAGAGACCCAGTACTTC | CASSPRGRAGGPSQETQYF | TRBJ2-5 | TRBD2 | TRBV7-3 | NA
TGTGCCAGCAGCTTAGCCCCCCAAACATTCTATGGCTACACCTTC | CASSLAPQTFYGYTF | TRBJ1-2 | NA | TRBV7-9 | NA
TGTGCCAGCAGCCCCTCTTGGGGCTCGGATGAGCAGTTCTTC | CASSPSWGSDEQFF | TRBJ2-1 | NA | TRBV7-2 | NA
TGTGCCAGCAGTGTCCAAGGGGGCGGCGGGGAGCTGTTTTTT | CASSVQGGGGELFF | TRBJ2-2 | TRBD1 | TRBV27 | NA
TGCGCCAGCAGCTTAGACAACAGAAACACCGGGGAGCTGTTTTTT | CASSLDNRNTGELFF | TRBJ2-2 | NA | TRBV5-1 | NA
TGTGCCAGCAGCGCGGGACAGGGGGTTCTTTACGAGCAGTACTTC | CASSAGQGVLYEQYF | TRBJ2-7 | TRBD1 | TRBV7-3 | NA
TGTGCCAGCAGCTGGGGGAGGCAGCGGGGGGGCCTGGAGACCCAGTACTTC | CASSWGRQRGGLETQYF | TRBJ2-5 | TRBD2 | TRBV11-2 | NA
TGTGCCAGCAGAAGGACAGGAGCTAATGAAAAACTGTTTTTT | CASRRTGANEKLFF | TRBJ1-4 | TRBD1 | TRBV6-1 | NA
TGTGCCAGCAGCCCGTCTCGACTAGCGGGGGGGCCGGGGAATGAGCAGTTCTTC | CASSPSRLAGGPGNEQFF | TRBJ2-1 | TRBD2 | TRBV7-8 | once
TGTGCCACCAGCAGAGATGGTCTAGCGCAAGAGACCCAGTACTTC | CATSRDGLAQETQYF | TRBJ2-5 | NA | TRBV15 | NA
TGTGCCAGCAGTCCGGGGACAGTCTATGGCTACACCTTC | CASSPGTVYGYTF | TRBJ1-2 | TRBD1 | TRBV27 | NA
TGTGCCAGCTCCCCCCGAGGTGCTGCCCTAAACATTCAGTACTTC | CASSPRGAALNIQYF | TRBJ2-4 | NA | TRBV27 | NA
TGCAGCGTTGCGACAGGCCTTGGCTACACCTTC | CSVATGLGYTF | TRBJ1-2 | NA | TRBV29-1 | NA
TGCGCCAGCAGCCGGGCCGGGACAGGGGCAGATACGCAGTATTTT | CASSRAGTGADTQYF | TRBJ2-3 | TRBD1 | TRBV4-3 | NA
TGTGCCAGCAGTGAATCGGACAGGGGCTACGAGCAGTACTTC | CASSESDRGYEQYF | TRBJ2-7 | TRBD1 | TRBV25-1 | NA
TGTGCCAGCAGTTTATACAGGGGCTCTGGAAACACCATATATTTT | CASSLYRGSGNTIYF | TRBJ1-3 | TRBD1 | TRBV27 | NA
TGTGCCAGCAGCCAAGGAGTGACTAGCGGCTACGAGCAGTACTTC | CASSQGVTSGYEQYF | TRBJ2-7 | TRBD2 | TRBV14 | NA
TGTGCCAGCACCCCGGGACAAGCGACCGGGGAGCTGTTTTTT | CASTPGQATGELFF | TRBJ2-2 | NA | TRBV7-6 | NA
TGTGCCAGCTCACCGCGACAGGGTTTTGGGACCCAGTACTTC | CASSPRQGFGTQYF | TRBJ2-5 | TRBD1 | TRBV18 | NA
TGTGCCAGCAGCCGGGTGATCGGGGAGCTGTTTTTT | CASSRVIGELFF | TRBJ2-2 | NA | TRBV13 | few
TGTGCCAGCGTTGTTTTAAGAGACAGCAGCTACGAGCAGTACTTC | CASVVLRDSSYEQYF | TRBJ2-7 | NA | TRBV2 | NA
TGTGCCAGGTCCGGGACAGGGGGAAATCAGCCCCAGCATTTT | CARSGTGGNQPQHF | TRBJ1-5 | TRBD1 | TRBV2 | NA
TGTGCCAGCAGTGACGTGAAGAGCTCCTATAATTCACCCCTCCACTTT | CASSDVKSSYNSPLHF | TRBJ1-6 | NA | TRBV6-1 | few
TGTGCCAGCAGACCCGGGACTTTCGACGAGCAGTACTTC | CASRPGTFDEQYF | TRBJ2-7 | NA | TRBV6-4 | once
TGCGCCAGCAGTGACAGGGATGCTAACTATGGCTACACCTTC | CASSDRDANYGYTF | TRBJ1-2 | NA | TRBV10-2 | NA
TGTGCCAGCAGCCAACTCGGGACTAGCGGGCCCAGAGGAGAGACCCAGTACTTC | CASSQLGTSGPRGETQYF | TRBJ2-5 | TRBD2 | TRBV4-2 | NA